The clone carrying this T cell receptor (beta chain) was counted only a few times. This sample is part of a study of blood T cells in healthy people across ages. The authors ran a second PCR of 7 to 11 cycles using a sample-barcoded 5' primer and a J-beta primer mix. TCRdb processed the 5' RACE reads anew with MiXCR; each CDR3 protein has one entry. The data contain 890,000 or so distinct CDR3 sequences, around 62% of them singletons. This CDR3 has 17 amino acids. With 6 bases clipped from V and 2 bases from J, the junction kept 14 bases outside the gene matches. Investigators took 8 to 10 milliliters of peripheral blood from every donor.

The specimen sequenced was blood. This clonotype originated in a man aged 25 to 40 in good health. J is TRBJ2-3 and V is TRBV12-3 or TRBV12-4; 7 nucleotides match TRBD1. The CDR3 coding sequence is TGTGCCAGCAGAACACCGGGGACAGAGAGCTACACAGATACGCAGTATTTT. It encodes CASRTPGTESYTDTQYF.